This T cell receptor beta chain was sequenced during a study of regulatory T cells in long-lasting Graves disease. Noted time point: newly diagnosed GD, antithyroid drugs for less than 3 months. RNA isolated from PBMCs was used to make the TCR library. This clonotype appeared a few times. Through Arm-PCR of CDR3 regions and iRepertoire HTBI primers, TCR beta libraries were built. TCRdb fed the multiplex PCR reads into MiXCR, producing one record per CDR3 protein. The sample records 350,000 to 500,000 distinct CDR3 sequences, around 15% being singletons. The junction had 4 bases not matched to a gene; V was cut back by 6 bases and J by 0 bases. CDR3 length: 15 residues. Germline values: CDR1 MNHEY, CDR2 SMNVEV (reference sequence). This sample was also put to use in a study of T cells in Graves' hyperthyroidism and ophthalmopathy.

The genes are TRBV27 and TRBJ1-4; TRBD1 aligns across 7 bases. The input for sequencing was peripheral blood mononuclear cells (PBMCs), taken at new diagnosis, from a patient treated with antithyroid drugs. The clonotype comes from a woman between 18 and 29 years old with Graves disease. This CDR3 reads CASRDRFATNEKLFF. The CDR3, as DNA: TGTGCCAGCAGGGACAGGTTTGCAACTAATGAAAAACTGTTTTTT. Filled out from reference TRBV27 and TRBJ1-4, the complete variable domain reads EAQVTQNPRYLITVTGKKLTVTCSQNMNHEYMSWYRQDPGLGLRQIYYSMNVEVTDKGDVPEGYKVSRKEKRNFPLILESPSPNQTSLYFCASRDRFATNEKLFFGSGTQLSVL.